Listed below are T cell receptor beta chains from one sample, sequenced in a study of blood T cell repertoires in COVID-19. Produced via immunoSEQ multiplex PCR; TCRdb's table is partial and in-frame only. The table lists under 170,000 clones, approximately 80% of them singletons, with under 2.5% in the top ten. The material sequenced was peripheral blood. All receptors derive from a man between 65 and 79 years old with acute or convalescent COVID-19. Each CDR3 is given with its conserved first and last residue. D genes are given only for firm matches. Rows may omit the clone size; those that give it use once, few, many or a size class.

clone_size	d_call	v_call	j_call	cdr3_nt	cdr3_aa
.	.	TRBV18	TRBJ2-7	TGTGCCAGCTCATCCACAGATTACGAGCAGTACTTC	CASSSTDYEQYF
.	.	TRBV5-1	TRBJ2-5	TGCGCCAGCAGCCCCAACCCAGGGGCCAAAGAGACCCAGTACTTC	CASSPNPGAKETQYF
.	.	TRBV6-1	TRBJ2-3	TGTGCCAGCAGTGAGGGCGCTAGCACAGATACGCAGTATTTT	CASSEGASTDTQYF
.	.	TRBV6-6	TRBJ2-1	TGTGCCAGCAGTTCACGAGACAGAAACAATGAGCAGTTCTTC	CASSSRDRNNEQFF
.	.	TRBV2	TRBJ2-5	TGTGCCAGCAGTGAACACCCTAGGAGCGTCAAAGAGACCCAGTACTTC	CASSEHPRSVKETQYF
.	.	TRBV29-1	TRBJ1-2	TGCAGCGCTGCCCGGACTGTCGATCTAGGGTACACCTTC	CSAARTVDLGYTF
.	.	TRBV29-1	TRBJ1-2	TGCAGCGTTGAAGTACCCGAGCAGGGCAGCGGCTACACCTTC	CSVEVPEQGSGYTF
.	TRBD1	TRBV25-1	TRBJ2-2	TGTGCCAGCAGTCGTTTTCGGACAGGGTTGTCCGGGGAGCTGTTTTTT	CASSRFRTGLSGELFF
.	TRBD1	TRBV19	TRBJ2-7	TGTGCCAGTAGCCTTGGACAGGGTTCATCCTACGAGCAGTACTTC	CASSLGQGSSYEQYF
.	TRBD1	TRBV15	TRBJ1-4	TGTGCCACCAGCAGAGATCAGGGGGCAGGGGAAAAACTGTTTTTT	CATSRDQGAGEKLFF
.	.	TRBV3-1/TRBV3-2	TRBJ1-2	TGTGCCAGCAGCCTCAGACGGGGAGAGGGCTACACCTTC	CASSLRRGEGYTF
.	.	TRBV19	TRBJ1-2	TGTGCCAGTAGAATGGTGACGGTCGGGAGAGACTACTATGGCTACACCTTC	CASRMVTVGRDYYGYTF
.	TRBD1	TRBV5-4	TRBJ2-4	TGTGCCAGCAGCCCGGGGACAGAACTAGCCAAAAACATTCAGTACTTC	CASSPGTELAKNIQYF
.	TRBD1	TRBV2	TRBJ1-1	TGTGCCAGCGGCGGGGCAGGGGGCATAGTTTTCTTT	CASGGAGGIVFF
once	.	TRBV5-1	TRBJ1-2	TGCGCCAGCAGCTTGGAAAGGGGCAGGAGCTATGGCTACACCTTC	CASSLERGRSYGYTF
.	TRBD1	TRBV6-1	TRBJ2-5	TGTGCCAGCAGTTTGACAGGGGGCTTGGAGACCCAGTACTTC	CASSLTGGLETQYF
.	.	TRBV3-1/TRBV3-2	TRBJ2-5	TGTGCCAGCAGCCAAGTCCGACGGAGAAGCGGGACCCAGTACTTC	CASSQVRRRSGTQYF
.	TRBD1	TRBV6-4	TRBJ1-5	TGTGCCAGCAGTGACCCCCGGGACAGGGGGCGGGTACTAGACGGCAATCAGCCCCAGCATTTT	CASSDPRDRGRVLDGNQPQHF
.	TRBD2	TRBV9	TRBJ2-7	TGTGCCAGCAGCCCACTGGCGGGGGGGCCTCTCTACGAGCAGTACTTC	CASSPLAGGPLYEQYF
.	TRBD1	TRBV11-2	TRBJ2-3	TGTGCCAGCAGCCCACAGGGGGCGAGCACAGATACGCAGTATTTT	CASSPQGASTDTQYF
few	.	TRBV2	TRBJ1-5	TGTGCCAGCAACAAAGGGAGAGGCAATCAGCCCCAGCATTTT	CASNKGRGNQPQHF
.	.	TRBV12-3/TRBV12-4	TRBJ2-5	TGTGCCAGCAGTTCTCAGGGAGGAGAGACCCAGTACTTC	CASSSQGGETQYF
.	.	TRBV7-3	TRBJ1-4	TGTGCCAGCAGCAAACCGGGTAAAGGTGAAAAACTGTTTTTT	CASSKPGKGEKLFF
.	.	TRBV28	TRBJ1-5	TGTGCCAGCAGTTCGGGACATAGCAATCAGCCCCAGCATTTT	CASSSGHSNQPQHF
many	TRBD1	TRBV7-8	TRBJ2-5	TGTGCCAGCAGATATAGGGGGCGAGGCGAGACCCAGTACTTC	CASRYRGRGETQYF
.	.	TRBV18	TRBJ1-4	TGTGCCAGCTCGCGAAGCGTCCAGGTCTCGGGGGAAAAACTGTTTTTT	CASSRSVQVSGEKLFF
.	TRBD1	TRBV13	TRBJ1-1	TGTGCCAGCAGCACCAGACAGGGGCCGAACACTGAAGCTTTCTTT	CASSTRQGPNTEAFF
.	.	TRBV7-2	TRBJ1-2	TGTGCCAGCAGCTTAGTTGGGCAGGCGATAAATGGCTACACCTTC	CASSLVGQAINGYTF
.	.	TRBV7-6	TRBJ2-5	TGTGCCAGCAGCAGAAGCGGGGAGACCCAGTACTTC	CASSRSGETQYF
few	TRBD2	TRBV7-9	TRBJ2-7	TGTGCCAGCAGCTTAGGACTAGCGGGAGCCGAGCAGTACTTC	CASSLGLAGAEQYF
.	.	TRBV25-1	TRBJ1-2	TGTGCCAGCAGTGCCAACGGGGTCTATGGCTACACCTTC	CASSANGVYGYTF
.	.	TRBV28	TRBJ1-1	TGTGCCAGCAGCTTCCGGCTTAGAAGCGGGGAGGGCACTGAAGCTTTCTTT	CASSFRLRSGEGTEAFF
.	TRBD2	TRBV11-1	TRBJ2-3	TGTGCCAGCAGCCCTAGCGGGGGGGCCATAGATACGCAGTATTTT	CASSPSGGAIDTQYF
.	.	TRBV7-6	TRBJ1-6	TGTGCCAGCAGCCGACAGCAATACGAATCCACCTATAATTCACCCCTCCACTTT	CASSRQQYESTYNSPLHF
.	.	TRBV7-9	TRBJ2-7	TGTGCCAGCAGCTACATGTCGCCCGTCGATTACGAGCAGTACTTC	CASSYMSPVDYEQYF
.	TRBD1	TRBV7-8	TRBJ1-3	TGTGCCAGCAGCTTAGTACCCGGACAGGGCTCTGGAAACACCATATATTTT	CASSLVPGQGSGNTIYF
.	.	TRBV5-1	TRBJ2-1	TGCGCCAGCAGCGATCGACTAGAAGTCAATGAGCAGTTCTTC	CASSDRLEVNEQFF
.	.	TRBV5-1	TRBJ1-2	TGCGCCAGCAGCGGGACTTCAGGTCCTAACTATGGCTACACCTTC	CASSGTSGPNYGYTF
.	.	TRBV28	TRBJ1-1	TGTGCCAGCAGTTCCGCCCCCAAGCCATGGGGCGCTTTCTTT	CASSSAPKPWGAFF
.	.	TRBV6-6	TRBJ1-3	TGTGCCAGCAGTTTTCGGGGGGCCGGAAACACCATATATTTT	CASSFRGAGNTIYF
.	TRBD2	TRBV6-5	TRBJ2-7	TGTGCCAGCAGTTACTCGAGGACTAGCGCCTACTCGCAGTACTTC	CASSYSRTSAYSQYF
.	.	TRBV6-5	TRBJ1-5	TGTGCCAGCAGTTCTCATTTGTCAGGGAATCAGCCCCAGCATTTT	CASSSHLSGNQPQHF